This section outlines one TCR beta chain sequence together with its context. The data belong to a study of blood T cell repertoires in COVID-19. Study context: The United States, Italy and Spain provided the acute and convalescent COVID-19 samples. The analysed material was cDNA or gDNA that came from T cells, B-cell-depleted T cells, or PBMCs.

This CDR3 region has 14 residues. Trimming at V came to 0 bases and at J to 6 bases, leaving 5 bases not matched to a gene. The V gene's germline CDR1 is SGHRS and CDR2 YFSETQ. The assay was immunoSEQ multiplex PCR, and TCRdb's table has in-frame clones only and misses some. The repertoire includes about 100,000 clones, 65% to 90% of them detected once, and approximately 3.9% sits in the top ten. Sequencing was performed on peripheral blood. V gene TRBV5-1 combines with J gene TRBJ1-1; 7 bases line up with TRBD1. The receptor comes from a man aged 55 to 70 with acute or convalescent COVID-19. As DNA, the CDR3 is TGCGCCAGCAGCTTGGCCACAGGGGATTCTGAAGCTTTCTTT. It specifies CASSLATGDSEAFF.